Shown below are 29 T cell receptor beta chains from a single sample sequenced in a study of blood T cell repertoires in COVID-19. Libraries were prepared by immunoSEQ multiplex PCR; TCRdb keeps only in-frame clonotypes and omits some of them. The table lists about 270,000 clones, 90% of them singletons. Source material: PBMCs or T cells enriched from blood (not recorded which). These receptor sequences come from a woman aged 30 to 39 with acute COVID-19.

The chain recombines TRBV2 with TRBJ1-5; D is perhaps TRBD1 (5 bases). The germline gives CDR1 SNHLY, CDR2 FYNNEI. Trimming took 6 bases from V and 5 from J, leaving 17 bases between them. The CDR3 totals 15 residues. CDR3 loop: CASRKAVGGDQPQHF. The CDR3 nucleotides read TGTGCCAGCAGGAAAGCGGTGGGGGGGGATCAGCCCCAGCATTTT. Complete variable domain (other parts from reference TRBV2 and TRBJ1-5): EPEVTQTPSHQVTQMGQEVILRCVPISNHLYFYWYRQILGQKVEFLVSFYNNEISEKSEIFDDQFSVERPDGSNFTLKIRSTKLEDSAMYFCASRKAVGGDQPQHFGDGTRLSIL.

This chain uses TRBV9 with TRBJ1-5; 8 bases fit TRBD1. CDR3 size: 15 residues. Per germline, CDR1 SGDLS and CDR2 YYNGEE. Unmatched junction bases numbered 7, after V lost 3 bases and J lost 5 bases. The CDR3 DNA reads TGTGCCAGCAGCGCGACAGGGGATAGAGATCAGCCCCAGCATTTT. Its protein product is CASSATGDRDQPQHF.

This chain connects TRBV4-1 to TRBJ1-4; possibly TRBD1 for D (5 bases). CDR3 length: 18 amino acids. Germline V gene data show CDR1 as MGHRA and CDR2 as YSYEKL. The ends were cut back, 1 base at V and 0 bases at J, with 15 bases in the middle. CDR3 DNA: TGCGCCAGCAGCCAAGTGTGGGCAGGGTTAACAACTAATGAAAAACTGTTTTTT. Its translation: CASSQVWAGLTTNEKLFF.

The V and J genes are TRBV7-3 and TRBJ2-1; D is possibly TRBD2 (5 bases). V lost 6 bases and J lost 2, with 20 bases in between. The CDR3 spans 17 residues. The germline V gene encodes CDR1 SGHTA and CDR2 FQGTGA. The CDR3 reads CASREEGRAEAYNEQFF. CDR3 DNA sequence: TGTGCCAGCAGGGAAGAGGGCAGAGCCGAGGCCTACAATGAGCAGTTCTTC.

The rearrangement joins TRBV28 to TRBJ2-1; TRBD2 is a possible D gene (6 bases). Germline assignment: CDR1 MDHEN and CDR2 SYDVKM. This CDR3 is built from 15 residues. The V end was cut by 2 bases, the J end by 12 bases, with 20 bases between. The DNA of the CDR3 is TGTGCCAGCAGTTTACGGGCGGAGGGATGGTTTGGGCAGTTCTTC. Protein product: CASSLRAEGWFGQFF.

V is TRBV7-6 and J is TRBJ2-7; TRBD1 aligns across 7 bases. Germline trimming cut 0 bases from V and 0 bases from J; bases unmatched to any gene: 2. The CDR3 totals 15 residues. Looked up from germline, CDR1 is SGHVS and CDR2 is FNYEAQ. DNA for the CDR3: TGTGCCAGCAGCTTAGCGGGACAGAACTCCTACGAGCAGTACTTC. It translates to CASSLAGQNSYEQYF.

The V gene is TRBV7-8, the J gene TRBJ2-7; D gene uncertain. The germline V and J ends were trimmed by 5 bases and 7 bases, with 21 bases remaining between them. Germline V gives CDR1 SGHVS, CDR2 FQNEAQ. The CDR3 has 15 residues. The CDR3 loop reads CASSLRVYQPPEQYF. DNA of the CDR3: TGTGCCAGCAGCCTTCGGGTCTACCAACCGCCTGAGCAGTACTTC. Complete variable domain (other parts from reference TRBV7-8 and TRBJ2-7): GAGVSQSPRYKVAKRGQDVALRCDPISGHVSLFWYQQALGQGPEFLTYFQNEAQLDKSGLPSDRFFAERPEGSVSTLKIQRTQQEDSAVYLCASSLRVYQPPEQYFGPGTRLTVT.

The chain combines TRBV7-9 with TRBJ2-1; 9 bases fit TRBD1. The V segment lost 5 bases and the J segment 15 bases; nucleotides outside the gene matches: 8. The CDR3 runs 12 residues. CDR1 and CDR2 from the germline V gene are SEHNR and FQNEAQ (reference sequence). The CDR3 bases are TGTGCCAGCAGCAAGGCCGGGACAGGGTCGTTCTTC. Amino acid sequence: CASSKAGTGSFF.

The chain employs TRBV28 and TRBJ2-2, with 12 bases fitting TRBD2. J was trimmed by 8 bases and V by 2 bases; bases with no gene match: 6. This CDR3 has 16 amino acids. Germline values: CDR1 MDHEN, CDR2 SYDVKM. CDR3 sequence (DNA): TGTGCCAGCAGTTTACAACTAGCGGGAGGTCCTGGGGAGCTGTTTTTT. Translating it yields CASSLQLAGGPGELFF.

The chain carries TRBV4-1 and TRBJ2-5; 15 nucleotides align to TRBD2. Germline-derived CDR1 and CDR2 are MGHRA and YSYEKL. The length of the CDR3 is 18 residues. Unmatched junction bases numbered 7, after V lost 0 bases and J lost 5 bases. Here the CDR3 DNA reads TGCGCCAGCAGCCAAGACAGGACTAGCGGGAGGGTCATGGAGACCCAGTACTTC. Its protein is CASSQDRTSGRVMETQYF.

The CDR3 is CASSYSAQSYGYTF. DNA of the CDR3: TGTGCCAGCAGTTACTCTGCACAGTCCTATGGCTACACCTTC. The chain combines TRBV6-2 or TRBV6-3 with TRBJ1-2; D is unclear. CDR1 MNHEY and CDR2 SVGEGT come from the germline V gene. This CDR3 has 14 residues. The V end was cut by 0 bases, the J end by 4 bases, with 9 bases between.

This chain links TRBV10-2 with TRBJ2-2, with TRBD2 as a possible D gene (6 bases). The V and J ends lost 2 bases and 7 bases respectively, with 14 bases between them. The CDR3 length is 15 residues. Germline CDR1 WSHSY, CDR2 SAAADI. Here the CDR3 DNA reads TGCGCCAGCAGTGAGAGGCGGGATGTTGGCGGGGAGCTGTTTTTT. Its translation: CASSERRDVGGELFF.

The rearrangement links TRBV5-1 to TRBJ1-4, with a tentative D call TRBD1 (6 bases). Trimming pared 5 bases from V and 0 bases from J, leaving 20 bases between. This CDR3 is 18 amino acids long. The germline CDR1 and CDR2 sequences are SGHRS and YFSETQ. The DNA for the CDR3 is TGCGCCAGCAGTTTAAGGGCGGGGGCCCCGGCAACTAATGAAAAACTGTTTTTT. This codes for CASSLRAGAPATNEKLFF.

The chain couples TRBV28 to TRBJ1-5; D uncertain. This CDR3 region has 13 residues. V was shortened by 7 bases and J by 6 bases, with 13 bases between the two germline ends. Germline V gene data show CDR1 as MDHEN and CDR2 as SYDVKM. CDR3 protein: CASNAIRGQPQHF. The DNA for the CDR3 is TGTGCCAGCAATGCAATACGAGGTCAGCCCCAGCATTTT. The complete variable domain, with remaining parts taken from reference TRBV28 and TRBJ1-5, reads DVKVTQSSRYLVKRTGEKVFLECVQDMDHENMFWYRQDPGLGLRLIYFSYDVKMKEKGDIPEGYSVSREKKERFSLILESASTNQTSMYLCASNAIRGQPQHFGDGTRLSIL.

This chain links TRBV6-1 with TRBJ1-3; 7 positions match TRBD1. Per the germline V gene, CDR1 is MNHNS and CDR2 is SASEGT. The J segment lost 3 bases and the V segment lost 2 bases, leaving 4 bases of the junction unmatched. The CDR3 runs to 15 residues. The CDR3 region is CASSEKGGNGNTIYF. In DNA form, the CDR3 reads TGTGCCAGCAGTGAAAAAGGGGGCAATGGAAACACCATATATTTT.

V usage is TRBV27 and J usage is TRBJ1-1; D is ambiguous. Germline assignment: CDR1 MNHEY and CDR2 SMNVEV (reference sequence). This CDR3 contains 14 residues. Trimming removed 1 base at V and 1 base at J, with 7 bases between. For the CDR3, the DNA is TGTGCCAGCAGTTTATACAGCCAGAACACTGAAGCTTTCTTT. Translating gives CASSLYSQNTEAFF.

V usage is TRBV5-4 and J usage is TRBJ2-2, with 11 positions matching TRBD1. CDR1 is SGHNT and CDR2 is YYREEE in the germline V gene (reference sequence). CDR3 length: 17 amino acids. Trimming cost V 4 bases and J 2 bases; bases outside gene matches: 7. The CDR3 loop reads CASSTWGQGVNTGELFF. The CDR3 DNA reads TGTGCCAGCAGCACATGGGGACAGGGGGTAAACACCGGGGAGCTGTTTTTT.

This clone appeared a single time. The chain employs TRBV27 and TRBJ2-6; D is unresolved. There are 13 residues in the CDR3. In germline, CDR1 is MNHEY, CDR2 SMNVEV (reference sequence). Trimming pared 3 bases from V and 3 bases from J, leaving 3 bases between. CDR3: CASSFNGANVLTF. As DNA, the CDR3 is TGTGCCAGCAGTTTTAATGGGGCCAACGTCCTGACTTTC.

The chain couples TRBV2 to TRBJ2-6; D might be TRBD1 (5 bases). V was clipped by 4 bases and J by 2 bases, with 9 bases between them. CDR3 length equals 15 residues. CDR1 is SNHLY and CDR2 is FYNNEI in the germline V gene. The CDR3 DNA sequence: TGTGCCAGCAGTGCGGACATCACTGGGGCCAACGTCCTGACTTTC. This sequence encodes CASSADITGANVLTF.

The chain combines TRBV11-2 with TRBJ2-7, with D perhaps matching TRBD2 (5 bases). The CDR3 has 15 amino acids. V was shortened by 1 base and J by 3 bases, with 13 bases between the two germline ends. CDR1 is SGHAT and CDR2 is FQNNGV in the germline V gene. CDR3 DNA: TGTGCCAGCAGCTTAGTTGGGCTAGCTGACTACGAGCAGTACTTC. This encodes CASSLVGLADYEQYF.

J is TRBJ2-2 and V is TRBV5-1; 10 nucleotides align to TRBD1. Germline CDR1 SGHRS, CDR2 YFSETQ. The CDR3 extends over 15 amino acids. The junction had 5 bases not matched to a gene; V was cut back by 4 bases and J by 5 bases. The CDR3 spells CASSRRTGGTGELFF. The CDR3 coding sequence is TGCGCCAGCAGCCGTAGGACAGGGGGAACCGGGGAGCTGTTTTTT. The variable domain in full, with the rest retrieved from reference TRBV5-1 and TRBJ2-2, is KAGVTQTPRYLIKTRGQQVTLSCSPISGHRSVSWYQQTPGQGLQFLFEYFSETQRNKGNFPGRFSGRQFSNSRSEMNVSTLELGDSALYLCASSRRTGGTGELFFGEGSRLTVL.

The V and J genes are TRBV28 and TRBJ1-5; no definite D call. The V and J ends lost 7 bases and 1 base respectively, with 11 bases between them. CDR3 length equals 14 residues. CDR1 is MDHEN and CDR2 is SYDVKM in the germline V gene. CDR3 in DNA: TGTGCCAGCAAAACCGGGGAAAGCAATCAGCCCCAGCATTTT. Translating it yields CASKTGESNQPQHF.

The chain links TRBV27 to TRBJ2-7; 10 bases fit TRBD2. V dropped 2 bases and J dropped 1; count of bases not matched to a gene: 2. Germline CDR1 and CDR2: MNHEY and SMNVEV (reference sequence). The CDR3 has 15 residues. Written as DNA, the CDR3 is TGTGCCAGCAGTTTAACTAGCGGGGCGTCCTACGAGCAGTACTTC. This gives the protein CASSLTSGASYEQYF.

Comments on this clone: One junction end does not reproduce the germline sequence, and a read error may be involved. Other DNA sequences in this specimen translate into the identical CDR3. This chain connects TRBV5-8 to TRBJ2-7; TRBD2 is a possible D gene (6 bases). Germline V gene sequence: CDR1 SGHTS, CDR2 YDEGEE. This CDR3 contains 11 residues. In DNA, the CDR3 is TGTGCCGGCAGGGACTTCTACGAGCAATACTTC. Protein: CAGRDFYEQYF.

The chain is built from TRBV19 and TRBJ2-7, with 7 bases fitting TRBD1. V gave up 6 bases and J gave up 4 bases; unmatched junction bases: 6. Germline V gives CDR1 LNHDA, CDR2 SQIVND (reference sequence). The CDR3 is 13 residues long. DNA for the CDR3: TGTGCCAGTAGCCGGGACAGCGTATACGAGCAGTACTTC. This encodes CASSRDSVYEQYF. Full variable domain (remainder filled in from reference TRBV19 and TRBJ2-7): DGGITQSPKYLFRKEGQNVTLSCEQNLNHDAMYWYRQDPGQGLRLIYYSQIVNDFQKGDIAEGYSVSREKKESFPLTVTSAQKNPTAFYLCASSRDSVYEQYFGPGTRLTVT.

The chain combines TRBV15 with TRBJ1-5, with 11 bases aligning to TRBD1. The CDR3 is 16 amino acids. Per germline, CDR1 LNHNV and CDR2 YYDKDF (reference sequence). With 2 bases clipped from V and 6 bases from J, the junction kept 6 bases outside the gene matches. The CDR3 reads CATSRSGTGGTQPQHF. Here the CDR3 DNA reads TGTGCCACCAGCAGATCCGGGACAGGGGGAACTCAGCCCCAGCATTTT.

The chain carries TRBV19 and TRBJ1-5; perhaps TRBD1 as D (5 bases). CDR1 and CDR2 from the germline V gene are LNHDA and SQIVND (reference sequence). V was trimmed by 5 bases and J by 3 bases, leaving 17 bases between them. The CDR3 extends over 16 amino acids. CDR3 sequence: CASSVTLTVLNQPQHF. The CDR3 DNA reads TGTGCCAGTAGTGTAACGCTGACAGTCCTCAATCAGCCCCAGCATTTT.

The chain employs TRBV6-2 or TRBV6-3 and TRBJ1-5, with 7 bases matching TRBD1. This CDR3 spans 18 amino acids. CDR1 MNHEY and CDR2 SVGEGT come from the germline V gene. The junction had 10 bases not matched to a gene; V was cut back by 2 bases and J by 0 bases. CDR3 in amino acids: CASSYRDRADYSNQPQHF. CDR3 DNA sequence: TGTGCCAGCAGTTACCGGGACAGAGCGGACTATAGCAATCAGCCCCAGCATTTT.

The V gene is TRBV6-5, the J gene TRBJ2-4, with TRBD1 matching 7 bases. J was trimmed by 5 bases and V by 6 bases; bases with no gene match: 7. The CDR3 totals 14 residues. Germline loops: CDR1 MNHEY, CDR2 SVGAGI. CDR3 DNA sequence: TGTGCCAGCAGCCCGGGGACAGTAGAAAACATTCAGTACTTC. Amino acids: CASSPGTVENIQYF.